Presented here are 17 T cell receptor beta chains from one specimen sequenced in a study of blood T cell repertoires in COVID-19. Profiled with immunoSEQ multiplex PCR; TCRdb holds only in-frame clones, not every one. The data contain hundreds of thousands of clones, around 87% of them singletons. The sequencing sample was made of PBMCs or T cells enriched from blood (not recorded which). Receptor source: a woman under 40 with acute COVID-19.

The chain carries TRBV7-9 and TRBJ2-7; D perhaps matches TRBD2 (5 bases). V lost 10 bases to trimming and J lost 3 bases, with 19 bases between them. This CDR3 comprises 14 residues. CDR1 is SEHNR, CDR2 FQNEAQ, per germline (reference sequence). The CDR3 DNA is TGTGCCACCCACCACCCGGGGAATAACTACGAGCAGTACTTC. This sequence encodes CATHHPGNNYEQYF.

This clone was found a few times. The rearrangement joins TRBV4-1 to TRBJ2-6; TRBD2 matches at 8 bases. The junction had 4 bases not matched to a gene; V was cut back by 3 bases and J by 0 bases. This CDR3 is 17 amino acids long. In germline, CDR1 is MGHRA, CDR2 YSYEKL. CDR3 protein: CASSQRGDFSGANVLTF. The CDR3 coding sequence is TGCGCCAGCAGCCAGCGGGGGGATTTCTCTGGGGCCAACGTCCTGACTTTC.

This clone was counted a few times. The chain is built from TRBV19 and TRBJ1-1; possibly TRBD1 for D (6 bases). The V end lost 3 bases, the J end lost 7 bases, and 15 bases lay between the germline ends. The CDR3 contains 14 residues. Germline V gene lookup returns CDR1 LNHDA and CDR2 SQIVND (reference sequence). CDR3 amino acids: CASSMGGLLDEAFF. The CDR3, as DNA: TGTGCCAGTAGTATGGGGGGGCTGTTGGATGAAGCTTTCTTT.

The chain uses TRBV11-2 and TRBJ2-7; TRBD1 agrees at 7 bases. The junction had 7 bases not matched to a gene; V was cut back by 5 bases and J by 3 bases. Germline V gives CDR1 SGHAT, CDR2 FQNNGV. CDR3 length: 14 amino acids. As DNA, the CDR3 is TGTGCCAGCAGCATACCCCGGGACAGCTACGAGCAGTACTTC. It specifies CASSIPRDSYEQYF.

V usage is TRBV10-1 and J usage is TRBJ1-6; the D gene is possibly TRBD1 (6 bases). The germline V gene encodes CDR1 WNHNN and CDR2 SYGVQD (reference sequence). The CDR3 sequence is 16 residues long. Trimming took 0 bases from V and 7 from J, leaving 13 bases between them. The CDR3 is CASSESGPGANSPLHF. The CDR3 region has the DNA TGCGCCAGCAGTGAGTCCGGGCCAGGGGCGAATTCACCCCTCCACTTT.

The rearrangement links TRBV6-5 to TRBJ1-1; D is unclear. Germline values: CDR1 MNHEY, CDR2 SVGAGI. Trimming removed 6 bases at V and 0 bases at J, with 11 bases between. The CDR3 consists of 14 residues. DNA for the CDR3: TGTGCCAGCAGAGCGCCGGGTATGAACACTGAAGCTTTCTTT. Its translation is CASRAPGMNTEAFF.

The chain employs TRBV9 and TRBJ2-3; 10 bases are a match to TRBD2. There are 17 residues in the CDR3. Trimming at V came to 4 bases and at J to 0 bases, leaving 8 bases not matched to a gene. CDR1 and CDR2 from the germline V gene are SGDLS and YYNGEE. In DNA, the CDR3 is TGTGCCAGCAGCCCCCTGGCTAGCGGGAGTAGCACAGATACGCAGTATTTT. Protein: CASSPLASGSSTDTQYF.

The chain employs TRBV11-2 and TRBJ2-7; no firm D call. Per germline, CDR1 SGHAT and CDR2 FQNNGV. The V gene lost 1 base and the J gene lost 5 bases, with 9 bases spanning the gap. CDR3 length equals 13 residues. CDR3 sequence reads: CASSLVAVHEQYF. The CDR3 nucleotides read TGTGCCAGCAGCTTAGTCGCGGTCCACGAGCAGTACTTC.

The chain employs TRBV12-3 or TRBV12-4 and TRBJ1-2; possibly TRBD1 for D (6 bases). The length of the CDR3 is 12 residues. V dropped 7 bases and J dropped 8 bases, with 14 bases sitting between them. The CDR3 DNA reads TGTGCCAGCACCTCGGGGGGCAGGGGCTACACCTTC. This translates into CASTSGGRGYTF.

The V gene is TRBV30, the J gene TRBJ1-6; tentatively, D is TRBD1 (6 bases). Germline CDR1 reads GTSNPN; CDR2 reads SVGIG (reference sequence). Trimming removed 4 bases from V and 10 bases from J, with 17 bases in between. The CDR3 is 14 residues long. CDR3 sequence reads: CAWTAGALGSPLHF. CDR3 bases: TGTGCCTGGACCGCGGGGGCCTTAGGGTCACCCCTCCACTTT.

The chain links TRBV19 to TRBJ1-1; D is unresolved. Germline V gives CDR1 LNHDA, CDR2 SQIVND (reference sequence). The CDR3 contains 13 residues. V dropped 2 bases and J dropped 2 bases, with 6 bases sitting between them. Written as DNA, the CDR3 is TGTGCCAGTAGTATAACACTAAACACTGAAGCTTTCTTT. The encoded protein is CASSITLNTEAFF.

The chain uses TRBV5-1 and TRBJ2-1; tentatively, D is TRBD1 (5 bases). CDR1 and CDR2 (germline): SGHRS, YFSETQ. Trimming removed 5 bases at V and 3 bases at J, with 18 bases between. The CDR3 spans 16 residues. This CDR3 is CASSWDQARGYNEQFF. The CDR3 DNA follows: TGCGCCAGCAGTTGGGATCAGGCTAGGGGCTACAATGAGCAGTTCTTC.

CDR3 protein: CASSEVGGWDNEQFF. CDR3 DNA sequence: TGTGCCAGCAGTGAAGTGGGAGGCTGGGACAATGAGCAGTTCTTC. This chain uses TRBV6-1 with TRBJ2-1, with D possibly TRBD2 on 6 matching bases. The CDR3 totals 15 residues. V gave up 1 base and J gave up 5 bases, with 12 bases separating them. CDR1 and CDR2 (germline): MNHNS, SASEGT.

This clone was seen only once. The V gene is TRBV30, the J gene TRBJ2-7; D gene unclear. The CDR3 has 11 residues. CDR1 GTSNPN and CDR2 SVGIG come from the germline V gene (reference sequence). Deletions cut 2 bases from V and 2 bases from J, with 4 bases between. DNA for the CDR3: TGTGCCTGGAGTCGTACCTACGAGCAGTACTTC. Its protein product is CAWSRTYEQYF.

The chain employs TRBV10-3 and TRBJ2-7, with 12 bases identical to TRBD2. The trim removed 0 bases at V and 2 bases at J, leaving 8 bases unmatched. This CDR3 has 18 residues. Germline V CDR1 and CDR2: ENHRY, SYGVKD. In nucleotides, the CDR3 is TGTGCCATCAGTGAGTCGACTCGGCTAGCGGGAGGGGCCTACGAGCAGTACTTC. It specifies CAISESTRLAGGAYEQYF.

The chain carries TRBV11-2 and TRBJ2-1; D may be TRBD1 (6 bases). Germline CDR1 reads SGHAT; CDR2 reads FQNNGV. The CDR3 extends over 15 amino acids. V lost 7 bases to trimming and J lost 6 bases, with 19 bases between them. The CDR3 DNA follows: TGTGCCAGCATGTCCGGGACACCCCACGGCAATGAGCAGTTCTTC. As protein: CASMSGTPHGNEQFF.

The genes are TRBV7-9 and TRBJ2-1, with 11 bases aligning to TRBD2. This CDR3 region has 15 residues. Germline CDR1 is SEHNR and CDR2 is FQNEAQ (reference sequence). The trim removed 5 bases at V and 5 bases at J, leaving 5 bases unmatched. The CDR3 DNA sequence: TGTGCCAGCAGCCCTAGCGGGAGGTCGGACAATGAGCAGTTCTTC. This sequence encodes CASSPSGRSDNEQFF.